These T cell receptor beta chains were read from a single sample in a study of blood T cell repertoires in COVID-19. This table comes from immunoSEQ multiplex PCR, and its TCRdb copy is limited to in-frame clones, with some not included. The profile shows about 440,000 clones, 90% of them singletons. Sequenced input: PBMCs or T cells enriched from blood (not recorded which). The origin of the receptors is a man aged 18 to 29 who had recovered from COVID-19. Each CDR3 is given with its conserved first and last residue. A D gene is named only where the DNA matches it firmly. Expanded clones get a size class; other rows say once, few or many, or leave the size out.

d_gene: TRBD1
j_gene: TRBJ1-1
abundance: -
v_gene: TRBV28
CDR3nt: TGTGCCAGCAGAAGGACAGGCGAGTTCGCTGAAGCTTTCTTT
CDR3aa: CASRRTGEFAEAFF

d_gene: -
j_gene: TRBJ2-7
abundance: -
v_gene: TRBV18
CDR3nt: TGTGCCAGCTCACCACCGCTTCAAGGGGCGTACGAGCAGTACTTC
CDR3aa: CASSPPLQGAYEQYF

d_gene: TRBD1
j_gene: TRBJ1-2
abundance: -
v_gene: TRBV9
CDR3nt: TGTGCCAGCAGCGTAGTTGGAGAATGGACAGGATTCTATGGCTACACCTTC
CDR3aa: CASSVVGEWTGFYGYTF

d_gene: -
j_gene: TRBJ2-3
abundance: -
v_gene: TRBV5-1
CDR3nt: TGCGCCAGCAGCTACCGGACAGTAGGGGATACGCAGTATTTT
CDR3aa: CASSYRTVGDTQYF

d_gene: -
j_gene: TRBJ1-4
abundance: -
v_gene: TRBV28
CDR3nt: TGTGCCAGCAGTTTCTTTAGTCTCGATAATGAAAAACTGTTTTTT
CDR3aa: CASSFFSLDNEKLFF

d_gene: -
j_gene: TRBJ1-4
abundance: -
v_gene: TRBV9
CDR3nt: TGTGCCAGCAGCGTAGAGGGAGGGGGGTCAATATCCTCAACTAATGAAAAACTGTTTTTT
CDR3aa: CASSVEGGGSISSTNEKLFF

d_gene: -
j_gene: TRBJ1-3
abundance: -
v_gene: TRBV10-3
CDR3nt: TGTGCCATCAGAGACTCACTCTCTGGAAACACCATATATTTT
CDR3aa: CAIRDSLSGNTIYF

d_gene: TRBD1
j_gene: TRBJ2-2
abundance: -
v_gene: TRBV5-1
CDR3nt: TGCGCCAGCAGCGACGGGACAGGGAAATCGACCGGGGAGCTGTTTTTT
CDR3aa: CASSDGTGKSTGELFF

d_gene: TRBD2
j_gene: TRBJ2-3
abundance: -
v_gene: TRBV28
CDR3nt: TGTGCCAGCTACCCATCTGGGGAAGGTTGGCGGGAGGGCCCAATCACAGATACGCAGTATTTT
CDR3aa: CASYPSGEGWREGPITDTQYF

d_gene: TRBD1
j_gene: TRBJ1-3
abundance: -
v_gene: TRBV29-1
CDR3nt: TGCAGCGTTGATCGGACAGGGAGTGGAAACACCATATATTTT
CDR3aa: CSVDRTGSGNTIYF

d_gene: -
j_gene: TRBJ1-1
abundance: -
v_gene: TRBV5-4
CDR3nt: TGTGCCAGCAGCTACGGACAGATGAACACTGAAGCTTTCTTT
CDR3aa: CASSYGQMNTEAFF

d_gene: -
j_gene: TRBJ1-5
abundance: -
v_gene: TRBV2
CDR3nt: TGTGCCAGCAGTGTTGGGGAGCGGCAGCCCCAGCATTTT
CDR3aa: CASSVGERQPQHF

d_gene: -
j_gene: TRBJ2-1
abundance: -
v_gene: TRBV27
CDR3nt: TGTGCCAGCAGTTCCCCCCAGGCAGGGTACAATGAGCAGTTCTTC
CDR3aa: CASSSPQAGYNEQFF

d_gene: -
j_gene: TRBJ1-2
abundance: once
v_gene: TRBV3-1/TRBV3-2
CDR3nt: TGTGCCAGCAGCCTAGGGGTTGGCTACACCTTC
CDR3aa: CASSLGVGYTF

d_gene: TRBD1
j_gene: TRBJ1-1
abundance: -
v_gene: TRBV3-1/TRBV3-2
CDR3nt: TGTGCCAGCAGCCAACTTCCGGGACAGGGTTTTACTGAAGCTTTCTTT
CDR3aa: CASSQLPGQGFTEAFF

d_gene: TRBD2
j_gene: TRBJ2-4
abundance: -
v_gene: TRBV2
CDR3nt: TGTGCCAGCAGTGAAATGCGGGGGGGCCTTGGGGACAAAAACATTCAGTACTTC
CDR3aa: CASSEMRGGLGDKNIQYF

d_gene: -
j_gene: TRBJ2-1
abundance: -
v_gene: TRBV11-3
CDR3nt: TGTGCCAGCAGCTTGGGACTGGCCTACAATGAGCAGTTCTTC
CDR3aa: CASSLGLAYNEQFF

d_gene: -
j_gene: TRBJ1-5
abundance: -
v_gene: TRBV27
CDR3nt: TGTGCCAGCAGTTTCCGAGGCCAGCCCCAGCATTTT
CDR3aa: CASSFRGQPQHF

d_gene: -
j_gene: TRBJ1-1
abundance: once
v_gene: TRBV6-5
CDR3nt: TGTGCCAGCAGGTTGAGTACAGCTCCTCCAGCTTTCTTT
CDR3aa: CASRLSTAPPAFF

d_gene: -
j_gene: TRBJ1-1
abundance: -
v_gene: TRBV2
CDR3nt: TGTGCCAGCAGTGCCAGGAGGGGGAACACTGAAGCTTTCTTT
CDR3aa: CASSARRGNTEAFF

d_gene: TRBD2
j_gene: TRBJ2-1
abundance: -
v_gene: TRBV11-2
CDR3nt: TGTGCCAGCAGCCGCACTAGCGGGAGTGGCGATGAGCAGTTCTTC
CDR3aa: CASSRTSGSGDEQFF

d_gene: -
j_gene: TRBJ2-2
abundance: -
v_gene: TRBV27
CDR3nt: TGTGCCAGCAGTCCCACTGACAGGTCCGGGGAGCTGTTTTTT
CDR3aa: CASSPTDRSGELFF

d_gene: TRBD1
j_gene: TRBJ1-6
abundance: -
v_gene: TRBV3-1/TRBV3-2
CDR3nt: TGTGCCAGCAGCCAGATGACAGGGGCCTATAATTCACCCCTCCACTTT
CDR3aa: CASSQMTGAYNSPLHF

d_gene: -
j_gene: TRBJ1-1
abundance: few
v_gene: TRBV10-2
CDR3nt: TGCGCCAGCCAGGGACTCGGGGACACTGAAGCTTTCTTT
CDR3aa: CASQGLGDTEAFF

d_gene: -
j_gene: TRBJ1-1
abundance: -
v_gene: TRBV12-5
CDR3nt: TGTGCTAGTGGTTTAGAAGCGAACACTGAAGCTTTCTTT
CDR3aa: CASGLEANTEAFF

d_gene: -
j_gene: TRBJ1-5
abundance: -
v_gene: TRBV28
CDR3nt: TGTGCCAGCAGTTTTACCCTCGGACAGCCAGATAGCAATCAGCCCCAGCATTTT
CDR3aa: CASSFTLGQPDSNQPQHF

d_gene: -
j_gene: TRBJ1-1
abundance: -
v_gene: TRBV14
CDR3nt: TGTGCCAGCAGCCAACGGGGAAACACTGAAGCTTTCTTT
CDR3aa: CASSQRGNTEAFF

d_gene: -
j_gene: TRBJ1-1
abundance: -
v_gene: TRBV9
CDR3nt: TGTGCCAGCAGCGTTGGTCAGGGGAACACTGAAGCTTTCTTT
CDR3aa: CASSVGQGNTEAFF

d_gene: -
j_gene: TRBJ1-2
abundance: -
v_gene: TRBV24-1
CDR3nt: TGTGCCACCAGTGATCGTAGTGGCGGTAACACCTTC
CDR3aa: CATSDRSGGNTF